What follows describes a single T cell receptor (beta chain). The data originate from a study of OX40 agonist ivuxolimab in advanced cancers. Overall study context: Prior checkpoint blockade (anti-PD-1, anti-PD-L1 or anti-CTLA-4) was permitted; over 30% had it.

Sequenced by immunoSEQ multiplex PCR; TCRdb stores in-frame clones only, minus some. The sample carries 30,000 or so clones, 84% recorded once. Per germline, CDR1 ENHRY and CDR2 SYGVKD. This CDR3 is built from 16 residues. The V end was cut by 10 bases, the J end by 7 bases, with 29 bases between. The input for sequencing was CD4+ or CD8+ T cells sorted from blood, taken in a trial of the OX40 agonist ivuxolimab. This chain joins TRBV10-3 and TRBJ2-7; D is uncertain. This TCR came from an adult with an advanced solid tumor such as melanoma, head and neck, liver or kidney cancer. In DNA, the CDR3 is TGTGCCAACGCCAAAGGTCAAGGATTAGGGCTACAGGAGCAGTACTTC. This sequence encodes CANAKGQGLGLQEQYF.